The 23 T cell receptor beta chains given below trace back to one sample, sequenced in a study of OX40 agonist ivuxolimab in advanced cancers. Method: immunoSEQ multiplex PCR; TCRdb's copy keeps in-frame clones and lacks some. The sample carries over 45,000 clones, 84% recorded once. Source: CD4+ or CD8+ T cells sorted from blood, taken in a trial of the OX40 agonist ivuxolimab. The receptors come from an adult with an advanced solid tumor such as melanoma, head and neck, liver or kidney cancer.

On this clone: The sample has other DNA sequences that encode this CDR3 too. The genes are TRBV5-5 and TRBJ2-2; tentatively, D is TRBD1 (5 bases). The V and J ends lost 5 bases and 6 bases respectively, with 14 bases between them. The CDR3 runs to 14 residues. Germline V gene sequence: CDR1 SGHKS, CDR2 YYEKEE (reference sequence). CDR3 DNA: TGTGCCAGCAGTCCGAAGCAGGGTTCCGGGGAGCTGTTTTTT. The encoded protein is CASSPKQGSGELFF.

This sequence joins TRBV4-1 and TRBJ1-3; the D is unclear. The V end lost 1 base, the J end lost 0 bases, and 7 bases lay between the germline ends. The germline V gene encodes CDR1 MGHRA and CDR2 YSYEKL. The CDR3 spans 15 residues. The CDR3: CASSQGMISGNTIYF. CDR3 sequence (DNA): TGCGCCAGCAGCCAAGGAATGATCTCTGGAAACACCATATATTTT.

The chain is built from TRBV18 and TRBJ1-5; D is unclear. This CDR3 is 13 amino acids long. Per the germline V gene, CDR1 is KGHSH and CDR2 is LQKENI. V lost 3 bases, J lost 7 bases, and 10 bases lay in between. The CDR3 protein is CASSPGVEQPQHF. The CDR3 DNA follows: TGTGCCAGCTCACCGGGCGTAGAACAGCCCCAGCATTTT.

CDR3 region: CASRVMDTGELFF. Written as DNA, the CDR3 is TGTGCCAGTAGGGTCATGGACACCGGGGAGCTGTTTTTT. This sequence joins TRBV27 and TRBJ2-2, with D unclear. V was cut by 9 bases and J by 3 bases, with 11 bases left in between. Germline V gene lookup returns CDR1 MNHEY and CDR2 SMNVEV (reference sequence). The CDR3 consists of 13 residues.

This clone was detected only a few times. One end of the junction does not line up with germline, which may come from a read error. This chain links TRBV19 with TRBJ1-3; D possibly corresponds to TRBD1 (6 bases). Germline CDR1 reads LNHDA; CDR2 reads SQIVND (reference sequence). CDR3 length: 13 residues. The CDR3 coding sequence is TGTGCCAGTAGCCCTACCGGGACACCCCATCTTGGTTTT. Translation gives CASSPTGTPHLGF.

This clone was detected only a few times. The CDR3 sequence: CASSPSSGRASGELFF. Here the CDR3 DNA reads TGTGCCAGCTCACCATCTAGCGGGAGGGCCTCCGGGGAGCTGTTTTTT. This chain uses TRBV18 with TRBJ2-2, with TRBD2 matching over 12 bases. Germline lookup yields CDR1 KGHSH and CDR2 LQKENI. The CDR3 is made up of 16 amino acids. V gave up 2 bases and J gave up 6 bases; unmatched junction bases: 4.

This chain links TRBV10-2 with TRBJ1-6; D unresolved. Looked up from germline, CDR1 is WSHSY and CDR2 is SAAADI. Between the trimmed V and J ends, which lost 6 bases and 6 bases, there was a span of 15 bases. This CDR3 region has 15 residues. For the CDR3, the DNA is TGCGCCAGCAGCCCAAAGGTGGGGTCTAATTCACCCCTCCACTTT. Translated: CASSPKVGSNSPLHF.

The rearrangement joins TRBV6-6 to TRBJ1-1, with D perhaps matching TRBD1 (5 bases). Deletions cut 6 bases from V and 6 bases from J, with 20 bases between. The CDR3 spans 15 residues. In germline, CDR1 is MNHNY, CDR2 SVGAGI (reference sequence). This chain's CDR3 is CASSRGRQGGSEAFF. CDR3 DNA: TGTGCCAGCAGCCGAGGGAGGCAGGGCGGTTCTGAAGCTTTCTTT.

The chain joins TRBV6-1 to TRBJ1-5; unclear D gene. The germline V gene has CDR1 MNHNS and CDR2 SASEGT. The CDR3 is 15 amino acids. The ends were cut back, 2 bases at V and 0 bases at J, with 8 bases in the middle. CDR3 sequence: CASSETTVSNQPQHF. CDR3 DNA sequence: TGTGCCAGCAGTGAAACAACAGTTAGCAATCAGCCCCAGCATTTT.

V is TRBV30 and J is TRBJ1-6, with 7 bases that match TRBD1. Losses at the gene ends were 0 bases for V and 7 bases for J; bases not matched to a gene: 3. The CDR3 totals 14 residues. The germline CDR1 and CDR2 sequences are GTSNPN and SVGIG (reference sequence). This CDR3 reads CAWSVGTENSPLHF. The CDR3 DNA reads TGTGCCTGGAGTGTCGGGACAGAGAATTCACCCCTCCACTTT. The variable domain in full, with the rest retrieved from reference TRBV30 and TRBJ1-6, is SQTIHQWPATLVQPVGSPLSLECTVEGTSNPNLYWYRQAAGRGLQLLFYSVGIGQISSEVPQNLSASRPQDRQFILSSKKLLLSDSGFYLCAWSVGTENSPLHFGNGTRLTVT.

CDR3 bases: TGCAGTGCACCCGAAATCTATGGCTACACCTTC. It is translated as CSAPEIYGYTF. The V gene is TRBV20-1, the J gene TRBJ1-2; no firm D call. CDR1 and CDR2 (germline): DFQATT, SNEGSKA (reference sequence). V was cut by 6 bases and J by 4 bases, with 9 bases left in between. The CDR3 loop spans 11 amino acids.

This chain links TRBV5-1 with TRBJ1-1, with 7 bases that match TRBD1. Trimming removed 3 bases from V and 4 bases from J; junction bases left unmatched: 6. CDR1 is SGHRS, CDR2 YFSETQ, per germline. This CDR3 is built from 14 residues. The CDR3 reads CASSSQPGGTEAFF. The CDR3 DNA reads as TGCGCCAGCAGCTCGCAGCCAGGGGGCACTGAAGCTTTCTTT.

The chain carries TRBV5-6 and TRBJ2-5; 7 bases agree with TRBD1. V dropped 2 bases and J dropped 3; count of bases not matched to a gene: 7. The CDR3 has 15 amino acids. Germline-derived CDR1 and CDR2 are SGHDT and YYEEEE. CDR3 residues: CASSFLRQGEETQYF. CDR3 DNA: TGTGCCAGCAGCTTTTTGAGACAGGGAGAAGAGACCCAGTACTTC. The whole variable domain, remainder taken from reference TRBV5-6 and TRBJ2-5, is DAGVTQSPTHLIKTRGQQVTLRCSPKSGHDTVSWYQQALGQGPQFIFQYYEEEERQRGNFPDRFSGHQFPNYSSELNVNALLLGDSALYLCASSFLRQGEETQYFGPGTRLLVL.

Only one count was recorded for this clone. The chain carries TRBV4-3 and TRBJ1-5, with 7 nucleotides matching TRBD1. Germline CDR1 and CDR2: LGHNA and YSLEER. The trim removed 0 bases at V and 6 bases at J, leaving 5 bases unmatched. The length of the CDR3 is 15 residues. This chain's CDR3 is CASSQDNRGSQPQHF. The CDR3 coding sequence is TGCGCCAGCAGCCAAGATAACAGGGGAAGTCAGCCCCAGCATTTT.

The chain recombines TRBV7-3 with TRBJ1-1; 7 bases map to TRBD1. The CDR3 runs 13 residues. Germline CDR1 and CDR2: SGHTA and FQGTGA. V shed 5 bases, J shed 1 base, and the junction held 1 base outside the gene matches. CDR3 protein: CASSRQGNTEAFF. In nucleotides, the CDR3 is TGTGCCAGCAGCCGACAGGGGAACACTGAAGCTTTCTTT.

V and J are TRBV7-8 and TRBJ1-1, with unresolved D. This CDR3 has 13 amino acids. Germline CDR1 reads SGHVS; CDR2 reads FQNEAQ. V lost 6 bases and J lost 2, with 10 bases in between. In nucleotides, the CDR3 is TGTGCCAGCAGGCTCTCGGTAAACACTGAAGCTTTCTTT. Translation: CASRLSVNTEAFF.

V usage is TRBV7-9 and J usage is TRBJ2-5; 7 nucleotides align to TRBD2. This CDR3 spans 14 amino acids. Germline trimming cut 1 base from V and 8 bases from J; bases unmatched to any gene: 7. Per the germline V gene, CDR1 is SEHNR and CDR2 is FQNEAQ (reference sequence). CDR3 amino acids: CASSLGTSEPTQYF. The CDR3 DNA reads TGTGCCAGCAGCTTAGGAACTAGCGAGCCAACCCAGTACTTC.

V and J are TRBV15 and TRBJ2-7, with D tentatively TRBD2 (6 bases). The V end was cut by 0 bases, the J end by 2 bases, with 11 bases between. The CDR3 is 15 residues long. The germline CDR1 and CDR2 sequences are LNHNV and YYDKDF (reference sequence). CDR3 residues: CATSREPGVAYEQYF. CDR3 coding DNA: TGTGCCACCAGCAGAGAACCGGGGGTGGCCTACGAGCAGTACTTC.

CDR3 region: CASSLEAVTEAFF. The CDR3 DNA follows: TGTGCCAGCAGTCTAGAGGCGGTCACTGAAGCTTTCTTT. The chain couples TRBV27 to TRBJ1-1; D is unresolved. This CDR3 contains 13 residues. Germline assignment: CDR1 MNHEY and CDR2 SMNVEV (reference sequence). V shed 5 bases and J shed 4 bases, with 11 bases lying between them.

This sequence joins TRBV4-1 and TRBJ1-5, with no clear D. Germline V gives CDR1 MGHRA, CDR2 YSYEKL. The CDR3 extends over 12 amino acids. With 1 base removed from V and 6 bases from J, the gap between germline ends came to 4 bases. CDR3 region: CASSQVGQPQHF. CDR3 DNA sequence: TGCGCCAGCAGCCAAGTAGGTCAGCCCCAGCATTTT.

V is TRBV6-5 and J is TRBJ1-6; 7 nucleotides line up with TRBD1. The V segment lost 7 bases and the J segment 2 bases; nucleotides outside the gene matches: 5. The germline gives CDR1 MNHEY, CDR2 SVGAGI. This CDR3 is built from 15 residues. For the CDR3, the DNA is TGTGCCAGCACCCTGGGACAGACCTATAATTCACCCCTCCACTTT. Its protein product is CASTLGQTYNSPLHF.

The chain combines TRBV20-1 with TRBJ2-3; D is tentatively TRBD1 or TRBD2 (5 bases each). Germline V gene data show CDR1 as DFQATT and CDR2 as SNEGSKA (reference sequence). The V gene lost 5 bases and the J gene lost 11 bases, with 14 bases spanning the gap. This CDR3 has 11 amino acids. The CDR3 DNA follows: TGCAGTGCTCCACTAGGGGTGGTGCAGTATTTT. It translates to CSAPLGVVQYF.

The V gene is TRBV18, the J gene TRBJ2-1, with TRBD2 matching 9 bases. The CDR3 totals 14 residues. The germline V gene has CDR1 KGHSH and CDR2 LQKENI. V was pared by 1 base and J by 7 bases, with 2 bases of the junction left unmatched. The CDR3 DNA is TGTGCCAGCTCACCACGGCGGGAGGGGAATGAGCAGTTCTTC. Encoded protein: CASSPRREGNEQFF.